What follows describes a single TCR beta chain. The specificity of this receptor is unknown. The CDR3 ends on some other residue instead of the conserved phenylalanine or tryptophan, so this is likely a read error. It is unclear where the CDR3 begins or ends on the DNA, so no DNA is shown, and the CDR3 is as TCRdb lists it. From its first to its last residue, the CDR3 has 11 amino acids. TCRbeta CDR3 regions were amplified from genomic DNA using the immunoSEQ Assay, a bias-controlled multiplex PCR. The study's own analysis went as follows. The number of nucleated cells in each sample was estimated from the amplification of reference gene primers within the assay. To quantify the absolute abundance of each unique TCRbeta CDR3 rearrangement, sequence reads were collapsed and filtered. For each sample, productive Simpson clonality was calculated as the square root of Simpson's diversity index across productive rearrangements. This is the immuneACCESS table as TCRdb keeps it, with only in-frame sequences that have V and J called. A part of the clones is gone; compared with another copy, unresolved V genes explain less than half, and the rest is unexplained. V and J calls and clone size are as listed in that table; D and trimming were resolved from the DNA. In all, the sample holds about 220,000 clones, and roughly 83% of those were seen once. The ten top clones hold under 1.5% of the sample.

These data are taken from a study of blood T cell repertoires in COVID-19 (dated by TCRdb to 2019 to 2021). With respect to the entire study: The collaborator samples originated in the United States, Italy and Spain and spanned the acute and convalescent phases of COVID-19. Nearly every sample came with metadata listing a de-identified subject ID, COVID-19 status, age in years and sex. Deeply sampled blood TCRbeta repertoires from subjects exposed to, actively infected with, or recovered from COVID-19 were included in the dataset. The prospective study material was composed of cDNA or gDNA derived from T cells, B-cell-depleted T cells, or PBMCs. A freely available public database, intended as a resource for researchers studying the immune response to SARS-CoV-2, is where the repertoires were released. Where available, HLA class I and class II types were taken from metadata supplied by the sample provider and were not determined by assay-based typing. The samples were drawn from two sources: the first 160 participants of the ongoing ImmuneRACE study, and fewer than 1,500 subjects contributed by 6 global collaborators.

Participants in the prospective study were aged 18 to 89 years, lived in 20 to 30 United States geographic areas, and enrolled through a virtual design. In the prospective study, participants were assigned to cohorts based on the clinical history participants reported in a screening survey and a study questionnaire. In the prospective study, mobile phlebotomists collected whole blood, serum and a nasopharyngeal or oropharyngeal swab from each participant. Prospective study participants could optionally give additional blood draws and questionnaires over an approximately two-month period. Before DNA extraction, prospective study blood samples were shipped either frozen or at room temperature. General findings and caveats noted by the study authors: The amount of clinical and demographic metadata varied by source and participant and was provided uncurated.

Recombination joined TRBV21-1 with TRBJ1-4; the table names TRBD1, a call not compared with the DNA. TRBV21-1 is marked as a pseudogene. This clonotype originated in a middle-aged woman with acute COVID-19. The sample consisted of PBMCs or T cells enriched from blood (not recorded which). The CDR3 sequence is CASILGRPRLE.